These 8 T cell receptor beta chains originate from one sample sequenced in a study of T-cell reconstitution after alpha-beta-depleted transplantation in children. This sample's TCRbeta library carried unique molecular identifier barcodes. TCRdb itself ran the PCR reads through MiXCR, one entry per CDR3 protein. The data show about 130,000 distinct CDR3 sequences, with about a tenth seen just once and approximately 25% held by the top ten. The source material was PBMCs, mostly from graft donor cells, sampled 180 days after TCRalphabeta/CD19-depleted stem cell transplant. These receptors were collected from a girl less than two years old who had a stem cell transplant for combined immunodeficiency, so the T cells may come from the graft donor.

The table lists this clonotype with many counts. DNA of the CDR3: TGTGCCAGCAGTTTGACTAGCGGGGGGGTCAATGAGCAGTTCTTC. This gives the protein CASSLTSGGVNEQFF. V is TRBV12-3 or TRBV12-4 and J is TRBJ2-1; 14 bases map to TRBD2. Trimming cost V 3 bases and J 6 bases; bases outside gene matches: 1. This CDR3 spans 15 amino acids.

The chain links TRBV20-1 to TRBJ1-5; 7 bases map to TRBD1. The CDR3 is 14 amino acids. V shed 6 bases, J shed 4 bases, and the junction held 9 bases outside the gene matches. Germline V gene data show CDR1 as DFQATT and CDR2 as SNEGSKA (reference sequence). The CDR3 loop is CSAWTGFLNQPQHF. The CDR3 nucleotides are TGCAGTGCGTGGACAGGTTTTTTAAATCAGCCCCAGCATTTT.

The chain uses TRBV20-1 and TRBJ1-2; D gene ambiguous. The germline gives CDR1 DFQATT, CDR2 SNEGSKA (reference sequence). V dropped 0 bases and J dropped 4 bases, with 9 bases sitting between them. CDR3 length: 13 amino acids. CDR3 bases: TGCAGTGCTAGAGATAATAGGGTCTATGGCTACACCTTC. It codes for CSARDNRVYGYTF.

This clonotype was counted many times. The chain joins TRBV5-1 to TRBJ2-7, with D perhaps TRBD2 (5 bases). V gave up 0 bases and J gave up 9 bases, with 10 bases separating them. This CDR3 is 12 amino acids long. Looked up from germline, CDR1 is SGHRS and CDR2 is YFSETQ. The CDR3 loop is CASSLGAGGQYF. Here the CDR3 DNA reads TGCGCCAGCAGCTTGGGGGCAGGAGGGCAGTACTTC.

This clonotype was seen repeatedly, ten times or more. V gene TRBV29-1 combines with J gene TRBJ2-3, with TRBD1 matching over 8 bases. Per the germline V gene, CDR1 is SQVTM and CDR2 is ANQGSEA. Trimming at V came to 3 bases and at J to 3 bases, leaving 8 bases not matched to a gene. This CDR3 contains 15 residues. CDR3: CSVDQTGGRTDTQYF. Here the CDR3 DNA reads TGCAGCGTTGATCAAACAGGGGGACGGACAGATACGCAGTATTTT.

This chain uses TRBV29-1 with TRBJ1-1; D is possibly TRBD1 (5 bases). Trimming pared 5 bases from V and 0 bases from J, leaving 10 bases between. This CDR3 region has 13 residues. Per germline, CDR1 SQVTM and CDR2 ANQGSEA. For the CDR3, the DNA is TGCAGCGTTCCCCGACAGATGAACACTGAAGCTTTCTTT. This sequence encodes CSVPRQMNTEAFF. Together with reference TRBV29-1 and TRBJ1-1, the CDR3 gives the full variable domain: SAVISQKPSRDICQRGTSLTIQCQVDSQVTMMFWYRQQPGQSLTLIATANQGSEATYESGFVIDKFPISRPNLTFSTLTVSNMSPEDSSIYLCSVPRQMNTEAFFGQGTRLTVV.

This clonotype turned up a few times. The rearrangement uses TRBV10-3 and TRBJ2-3, with 9 bases lining up with TRBD1. The CDR3 is 14 residues long. Germline values: CDR1 ENHRY, CDR2 SYGVKD. V was pared by 5 bases and J by 7 bases, with 7 bases of the junction left unmatched. The CDR3 loop is CAISPGQGSYTQYF. As DNA, the CDR3 is TGTGCCATCAGTCCGGGACAGGGTAGTTATACGCAGTATTTT.

The V gene is TRBV11-2, the J gene TRBJ2-2, with 10 bases aligning to TRBD2. The V gene's germline CDR1 is SGHAT and CDR2 FQNNGV. The CDR3 extends over 17 amino acids. V was clipped by 2 bases and J by 4 bases; unmatched bases: 7. The CDR3 sequence: CASSLNLAGVVTGELFF. In DNA form, the CDR3 reads TGTGCCAGCAGCTTAAATCTAGCGGGAGTGGTCACCGGGGAGCTGTTTTTT.